This T cell receptor (beta chain) comes out of a study of early T cells in non-severe SARS-CoV-2 infection. TCRdb fed the 5' RACE reads into MiXCR, producing one record per CDR3 protein. The table includes roughly 40,000 distinct CDR3 sequences, 5.5% to 7.5% detected once. CDR3 size: 12 residues. V lost 4 bases and J 4 bases, leaving 7 bases between the germline ends. This clonotype was observed at least ten times. The sequence was obtained from an adult who was a healthcare worker with PCR-confirmed SARS-CoV-2 infection or an uninfected control (not recorded which). The source material was whole blood. V is TRBV12-3 or TRBV12-4 and J is TRBJ2-5; tentative D call: TRBD2 (6 bases). The CDR3 is CASSSGGETQYF. In DNA form, the CDR3 reads TGTGCCAGCAGTTCCGGGGGAGAGACCCAGTACTTC.